The sequence of this TCR beta chain was determined in a study of blood T cell repertoires in COVID-19. TCRdb's copy holds only in-frame clones and misses some; the assay was immunoSEQ multiplex PCR. The table lists 250,000 to 350,000 clones, approximately 91% of them singletons, with 0.75% to 1% in the top ten. Sequenced input: PBMCs or T cells enriched from blood (not recorded which). This receptor was obtained from a woman in her thirties who had recovered from COVID-19.

The CDR3 reads CASSLSSTGGAFYTGELFF. For the CDR3, the DNA is TGTGCCAGCAGTTTATCGTCTACAGGGGGCGCATTTTACACCGGGGAGCTGTTTTTT. The rearrangement links TRBV27 to TRBJ2-2; TRBD1 aligns across 9 bases. V shed 0 bases and J 3 bases; nucleotides not matched to a gene: 11. Germline V CDR1 and CDR2: MNHEY, SMNVEV (reference sequence). The CDR3 totals 19 residues.